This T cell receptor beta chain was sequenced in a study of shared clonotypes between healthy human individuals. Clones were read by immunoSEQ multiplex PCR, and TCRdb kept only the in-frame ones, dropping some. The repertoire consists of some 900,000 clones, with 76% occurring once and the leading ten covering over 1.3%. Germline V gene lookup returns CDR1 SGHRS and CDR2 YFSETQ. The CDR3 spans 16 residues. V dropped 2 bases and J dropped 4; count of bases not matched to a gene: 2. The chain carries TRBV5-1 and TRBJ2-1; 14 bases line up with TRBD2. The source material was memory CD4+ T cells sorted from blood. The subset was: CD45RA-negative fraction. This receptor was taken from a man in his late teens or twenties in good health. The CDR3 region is CASSFRTSGGYNEQFF. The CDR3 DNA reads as TGCGCCAGCAGCTTCCGGACTAGCGGGGGGTACAATGAGCAGTTCTTC.